These T cell receptor beta chains were read from a single sample in a study of T-cell memory formation after mild COVID-19. TCRdb reprocessed the 5' RACE reads with MiXCR, giving one entry per CDR3 protein. Among 280,000 or so distinct CDR3 sequences listed, approximately 8% were seen once. Specimen: PBMCs or a T cell subset sorted from them (not recorded which). Receptor source: a young man who had mild COVID-19 (a few samples of this study predate the infection). Cell type and time point are not known. Each CDR3 is given with its conserved first and last residue. A D gene is named only where the DNA matches it firmly. Expanded clones get a size class; other rows say once, few or many, or leave the size out.

v_call,clone_size,d_call,j_call,cdr3_nt,cdr3_aa
TRBV6-2/TRBV6-3,NA,TRBD1,TRBJ2-7,TGTGCCAGCATGGCCGGGACAGGCCTATACGAGCAGTACTTC,CASMAGTGLYEQYF
TRBV6-5,NA,TRBD1,TRBJ2-3,TGTGCCAGCAGCCCCCCAGGGGGCGCGGGCACAGATACGCAGTATTTT,CASSPPGGAGTDTQYF
TRBV18,NA,TRBD1,TRBJ2-3,TGTGCCAGCTCGTTCCGGGCGGACAGGTATCTTGAAGATACGCAGTATTTT,CASSFRADRYLEDTQYF
TRBV11-2,few,TRBD1,TRBJ1-2,TGTGCCAGCAGCAGGGTCGGGACAGGGACGCGCGGCTACACCTTC,CASSRVGTGTRGYTF
TRBV5-1,NA,NA,TRBJ1-4,TGCGCCAGCAGCGAGGGGAGTACTAATGAAAAACTGTTTTTT,CASSEGSTNEKLFF
TRBV5-5,NA,TRBD1,TRBJ1-1,TGTGCCAGCAGCTCACCCGGGACAGGGTTGGAAGCTTTCTTT,CASSSPGTGLEAFF
TRBV4-3,many,TRBD1,TRBJ2-2,TGCGCCAGCAGCCCAGAATTGATCCAGGGGGCCCTGAACACCGGGGAGCTGTTTTTT,CASSPELIQGALNTGELFF
TRBV6-6,few,NA,TRBJ1-1,TGTGCCAGCACCCTCTTAACTGAAGCTTTCTTT,CASTLLTEAFF
TRBV7-9,NA,TRBD1,TRBJ1-1,TGTGCCAGCACAGACAGGGGACACACTGAAGCTTTCTTT,CASTDRGHTEAFF
TRBV9,NA,NA,TRBJ1-1,TGTGCCAGCAGCGTAGGAGCGGGGAACACTGAAGCTTTCTTT,CASSVGAGNTEAFF
TRBV5-1,NA,TRBD2,TRBJ2-2,TGCGCCAGCAGCGGAACTAGCGGGGGGGCGAACACCGGGGAGCTGTTTTTT,CASSGTSGGANTGELFF
TRBV5-1,few,NA,TRBJ1-1,TGCGCCAGCAGTGTAGACGGCATGAACACTGAAGCTTTCTTT,CASSVDGMNTEAFF
TRBV20-1,many,NA,TRBJ2-7,TGCAGTGCTCCCTCAGGGGGGTACGAGCAGTACTTC,CSAPSGGYEQYF
TRBV12-3/TRBV12-4,NA,NA,TRBJ2-3,TGTGCCAGCAGTTATCCCTCGCAGTATTTT,CASSYPSQYF